The rows below give T cell receptor beta chains drawn from one sample of a study of cytomegalovirus exposure and HLA in healthy donors. Method: immunoSEQ multiplex PCR; TCRdb's copy keeps in-frame clones and lacks some. In the table there are 150,000 to 200,000 clones, about 81% of which are singletons. The sequenced material came from PBMCs. The origin of the receptors is a woman aged 25 to 39 in good health and CMV-seronegative. The conserved cysteine and the conserved F or W are not part of the CDR3 here. The order of the fields is V gene, J gene, CDR3 protein.

TRBV6-1	TRBJ2-7	ASTPGSGGSYEQY
TRBV5-1	TRBJ2-7	ASSPPTGGSYEQY
TRBV28	TRBJ2-3	ASRSWTSGGSDTQY
TRBV7-9	TRBJ2-7	ASSSLGGVTYEQY
TRBV18	TRBJ2-7	ASSWDRGYEQY
TRBV28	TRBJ2-1	ASSLGGINEQF
TRBV6-4	TRBJ2-5	ASSDRGSETQY
TRBV28	TRBJ2-7	ASFNSGVTYEQY
TRBV27	TRBJ2-1	ASSLTAGVYNEQF
TRBV5-1	TRBJ2-1	ASSLVAGAPRGF
TRBV5-6	TRBJ1-2	ASSSYKLDDNYGYT
TRBV7-9	TRBJ1-5	ASRFMTGEYQPQH
TRBV28	TRBJ1-3	ASNSGDSGNTIY
TRBV28	TRBJ2-7	AGQGSTYEQY
TRBV2	TRBJ1-1	ASRLRGQRTEAF
TRBV5-1	TRBJ1-3	ASSLGHLSGNTIY
TRBV6-4	TRBJ2-6	ASSDSSNRGPSGANVLT
TRBV6-4	TRBJ2-2	ASSPLAGGKTGELF
TRBV15	TRBJ2-5	ATSARDTQETQY
TRBV11-2	TRBJ1-6	ASSFSDSPLH
TRBV6-5	TRBJ2-7	ASSLTFGQGAKQY
TRBV5-1	TRBJ2-1	ASSLASRSSGIEQF
TRBV2	TRBJ2-2	ASRWDRRNTGELF
TRBV5-4	TRBJ1-5	ASSFSGGNQPQH
TRBV30	TRBJ2-2	AWSRGQGAGELF
TRBV30	TRBJ2-3	AWTGGQLGTDTQY
TRBV5-4	TRBJ2-3	ASSQGGTQY
TRBV29-1	TRBJ1-1	SVEGHPNTEAF
TRBV19	TRBJ2-4	ASSVQGAGKNIQY
TRBV5-8	TRBJ2-2	ASLNTGELF
TRBV2	TRBJ2-3	ASSKTPPDTQY
TRBV4-1	TRBJ1-5	ASSQDSALAGQPQH
TRBV7-7	TRBJ2-2	ASSFGNTGELF
TRBV5-1	TRBJ1-2	ASSLGSGENNYGYT
TRBV5-1	TRBJ2-7	ASSLEAGRGYEQY
TRBV10-3	TRBJ1-2	AISEFRTANYGYT
TRBV29-1	TRBJ2-2	SVTGPAGELF
TRBV2	TRBJ1-5	ASRETGALSNQPQH
TRBV5-4	TRBJ2-6	ASSPKAGTGILLGANVLT
TRBV18	TRBJ1-4	ASSPQPNEKLF
TRBV19	TRBJ1-5	AGGGRGPSSQPQH
TRBV7-9	TRBJ2-1	ASSLSRLAGSYNEQF
TRBV19	TRBJ2-7	ASGQGTYEQY
TRBV4-1	TRBJ2-1	ASSPPGLTYNEQF
TRBV9	TRBJ2-1	ASSVTEPYNEQF
TRBV18	TRBJ1-5	ASSNDKGNQPQH
TRBV2	TRBJ1-2	ASSESGQPNYGYT
TRBV30	TRBJ1-3	AWGRYSGNTIY
TRBV5-4	TRBJ1-1	ASKQEMNTEAF
TRBV29-1	TRBJ2-1	SGRTRIFYNEQF
TRBV28	TRBJ2-7	ASSAGQGRGRKEQY
TRBV18	TRBJ1-3	ASSPPRGTGGSGNTIY
TRBV7-9	TRBJ1-1	ASSLAIGEGMNTEAF
TRBV25-1	TRBJ1-4	ASSELASIGFEKLF
TRBV30	TRBJ2-2	AWNNAQGAGELF
TRBV18	TRBJ2-7	ASSPTRTSVSYEQY
TRBV5-6	TRBJ2-7	ASSLGRSLSSYEQY
TRBV29-1	TRBJ1-1	SVDGGDVTEAF
TRBV11-2	TRBJ1-2	ASSLYPNYGYT